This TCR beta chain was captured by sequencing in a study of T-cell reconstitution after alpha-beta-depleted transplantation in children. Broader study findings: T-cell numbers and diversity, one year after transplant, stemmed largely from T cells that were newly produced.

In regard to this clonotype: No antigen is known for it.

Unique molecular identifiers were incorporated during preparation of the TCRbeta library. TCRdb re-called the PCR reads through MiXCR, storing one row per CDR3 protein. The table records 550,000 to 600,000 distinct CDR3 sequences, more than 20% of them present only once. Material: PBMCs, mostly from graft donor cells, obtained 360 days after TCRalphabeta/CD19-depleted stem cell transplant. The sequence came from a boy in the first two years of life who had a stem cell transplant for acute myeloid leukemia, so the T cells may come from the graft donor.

Here the CDR3 reads CSAFAGGITDTQYF. CDR3 in DNA: TGCAGTGCTTTCGCGGGGGGGATCACAGATACGCAGTATTTT. The V call is TRBV20-1, the J call TRBJ2-3, with TRBD2 matching 9 bases. CDR1 and CDR2 from the germline V gene are DFQATT and SNEGSKA (reference sequence). This CDR3 is built from 14 residues. Trimming took 5 bases from V and 2 from J; bases not matched to a gene: 5.